The next 15 T cell receptor beta chains were all read from a single sample in a study of high-grade serous ovarian cancer treatment subgroups. Clones were read by immunoSEQ multiplex PCR, and TCRdb kept only the in-frame ones, dropping some. The sample includes 25,000 to 30,000 clones, 80% to 90% of them seen just once. Tumor samples were taken before definitive surgery or chemotherapy. Sequencing was carried out using tumor tissue. These receptors were taken from a human donor with high-grade serous ovarian cancer.

This chain joins TRBV27 and TRBJ2-7; 11 bases are shared with TRBD2. Germline CDR1 reads MNHEY; CDR2 reads SMNVEV (reference sequence). Germline trimming cut 6 bases from V and 3 bases from J; bases unmatched to any gene: 7. The length of the CDR3 is 15 residues. CDR3 protein: CASRAPSGRIYEQYF. CDR3 DNA: TGTGCCAGCAGGGCTCCTAGCGGGAGGATCTACGAGCAGTACTTC.

Written as DNA, the CDR3 is TGCAGCGTTCCGGAGTACAATGAGCAGTTCTTC. Protein: CSVPEYNEQFF. V gene TRBV29-1 combines with J gene TRBJ2-1, with unresolved D. The CDR3 consists of 11 residues. Trimming removed 5 bases from V and 4 bases from J, with 6 bases in between. The germline CDR1 and CDR2 sequences are SQVTM and ANQGSEA.

The rearrangement joins TRBV5-6 to TRBJ2-1; 10 positions match TRBD1. V gave up 4 bases and J gave up 8 bases; unmatched junction bases: 15. CDR1 and CDR2 (germline): SGHDT, YYEEEE. CDR3 size: 17 residues. In DNA form, the CDR3 reads TGTGCCAGCAGCGGCCCCCGGGGACAGGGGCTCAGGGATGAGCAGTTCTTC. It specifies CASSGPRGQGLRDEQFF.

This sequence joins TRBV6-1 and TRBJ2-3; tentatively, D is TRBD2 (6 bases). This CDR3 has 15 residues. CDR1 and CDR2 (germline): MNHNS, SASEGT. V lost 5 bases and J lost 5, with 17 bases in between. CDR3 sequence (DNA): TGTGCCAGCAGTTCTTTCGGGAGTTCTGGAGATACGCAGTATTTT. It specifies CASSSFGSSGDTQYF.

The rearrangement uses TRBV5-4 and TRBJ2-2, with TRBD2 matching 11 bases. The CDR3 covers 17 residues. The germline gives CDR1 SGHNT, CDR2 YYREEE (reference sequence). V lost 4 bases to trimming and J lost 0 bases; unmatched junction nucleotides: 5. The CDR3 DNA reads as TGTGCCAGCAGCCTGGGACTAGCGGTCGCGAACACCGGGGAGCTGTTTTTT. It is translated as CASSLGLAVANTGELFF. The variable domain in full, completed from reference TRBV5-4 and TRBJ2-2, reads ETGVTQSPTHLIKTRGQQVTLRCSSQSGHNTVSWYQQALGQGPQFIFQYYREEENGRGNFPPRFSGLQFPNYSSELNVNALELDDSALYLCASSLGLAVANTGELFFGEGSRLTVL.

The CDR3: CASSKLTVGTTGKETQYF. CDR3 DNA: TGCGCCAGCAGTAAATTGACAGTCGGAACAACCGGGAAAGAGACCCAGTACTTC. The gene calls are TRBV10-1 and TRBJ2-5, with D perhaps TRBD1 or TRBD2 (5 bases each). Looked up from germline, CDR1 is WNHNN and CDR2 is SYGVQD (reference sequence). The CDR3 is 18 amino acids. The germline V and J ends were trimmed by 5 bases and 3 bases, with 25 bases remaining between them.

This chain links TRBV2 with TRBJ2-1, with 8 nucleotides matching TRBD2. The V gene's germline CDR1 is SNHLY and CDR2 FYNNEI. The length of the CDR3 is 14 residues. J gave up 4 bases and V 4 bases, and 3 bases lay outside the gene matches. The CDR3 nucleotides are TGTGCCAGCAGTGGGGTAGCGGGATACAATGAGCAGTTCTTC. As protein: CASSGVAGYNEQFF.

The gene calls are TRBV28 and TRBJ1-4, with TRBD1 matching 7 bases. With 6 bases clipped from V and 8 bases from J, the junction kept 6 bases outside the gene matches. The CDR3 spans 13 residues. Germline values: CDR1 MDHEN, CDR2 SYDVKM. CDR3 region: CASRGGLGEKLFF. In DNA, the CDR3 is TGTGCCAGCAGAGGGGGCTTAGGCGAAAAACTGTTTTTT.

The V and J genes are TRBV27 and TRBJ2-6; the D call may be TRBD1 or TRBD2 (6 bases each). Trimming cost V 6 bases and J 0 bases, with 15 bases left between them. Germline V gene data show CDR1 as MNHEY and CDR2 as SMNVEV (reference sequence). The CDR3 runs 17 residues. CDR3: CASSRRGLVSGANVLTF. The DNA for the CDR3 is TGTGCCAGCAGCCGCAGGGGACTCGTCTCTGGGGCCAACGTCCTGACTTTC.

This chain connects TRBV7-2 to TRBJ2-3; D might be TRBD1 (5 bases). The V gene's germline CDR1 is SGHTA and CDR2 FQGNSA. The CDR3 is 14 amino acids. V lost 5 bases to trimming and J lost 0 bases, with 9 bases between them. In nucleotides, the CDR3 is TGTGCCAGCAGCCTAAGACAGAGCACAGATACGCAGTATTTT. Its translation is CASSLRQSTDTQYF.

This clone was seen a few times. V is TRBV6-6 and J is TRBJ1-4, with no clear D. The germline V and J ends were trimmed by 5 bases and 5 bases, with 9 bases remaining between them. This CDR3 comprises 13 residues. From germline, CDR1 is MNHNY and CDR2 SVGAGI (reference sequence). The CDR3 is CASSQTNNEKLFF. The DNA for the CDR3 is TGTGCCAGCAGTCAAACTAACAATGAAAAACTGTTTTTT.

This clone has only one observation. In DNA form, the CDR3 reads TGTGCCAGCAGTCTCAGGGGTAACTATGGCTACACCTTC. This gives the protein CASSLRGNYGYTF. The chain couples TRBV28 to TRBJ1-2, with a possible D match to TRBD1 (6 bases). The CDR3 is made up of 13 amino acids. Germline CDR1 MDHEN, CDR2 SYDVKM. V lost 5 bases, J lost 1 base, and 8 bases lay in between.

The chain is built from TRBV2 and TRBJ1-3, with D uncertain. Germline V gene data show CDR1 as SNHLY and CDR2 as FYNNEI. This CDR3 is 14 amino acids long. V shed 5 bases and J shed 1 base, with 9 bases lying between them. The DNA of the CDR3 is TGTGCCAGCAGTTTACTACAATCTGGAAACACCATATATTTT. Translating gives CASSLLQSGNTIYF.

This chain connects TRBV7-9 to TRBJ2-2; D gene uncertain. V was pared by 6 bases and J by 4 bases, with 15 bases between. The V gene's germline CDR1 is SEHNR and CDR2 FQNEAQ (reference sequence). The CDR3 is 15 amino acids. The CDR3 spells CASRHTLGGTGELFF. Written as DNA, the CDR3 is TGTGCCAGCAGACACACGTTGGGCGGCACCGGGGAGCTGTTTTTT.

This chain links TRBV7-2 with TRBJ2-1; 8 nucleotides agree with TRBD2. The V segment lost 2 bases and the J segment 4 bases; nucleotides outside the gene matches: 4. The CDR3 contains 15 residues. Germline CDR1 SGHTA, CDR2 FQGNSA. The CDR3, as DNA: TGTGCCAGCAGCTTAAGTCTAGCGGGTTACAATGAGCAGTTCTTC. This encodes CASSLSLAGYNEQFF.